This T cell receptor (beta chain) was profiled in a study of human T cells and chemical hapten exposure. Across the whole study: Patients were given diphenylcyclopropenone on the scalp weekly across the approximately 22-week study. The study's findings and limits: Alopecia was present in the donors, so their immune response may differ from healthy people's.

The V end lost 5 bases, the J end lost 0 bases, and 10 bases lay between the germline ends. Germline V gives CDR1 MDHEN, CDR2 SYDVKM. The CDR3 length is 15 residues. Concerning this clonotype: The antigen remains undetermined.

Each CDR3 protein is one row after TCRdb ran MiXCR on the RACE reads. The table records 80,000 or so distinct CDR3 sequences, approximately 12% of them present only once. The time point: patch test 1, 2 weeks after DPC sensitization. Treatment in this sample: therapeutic diphenylcyclopropenone sensitization with weekly scalp DPC. This specimen was whole blood, taken in connection with sensitization to the hapten diphenylcyclopropenone (DPC). V is TRBV28 and J is TRBJ1-4, with a tentative D call TRBD1 (5 bases). This sequence originates from a woman aged 50 to 65 with alopecia areata. Some clones in this sample may be carry-over from other donors' samples. CDR3 DNA sequence: TGTGCCAGCAGTCAGGGAGACGCAACTAATGAAAAACTGTTTTTT. It specifies CASSQGDATNEKLFF.